This T cell receptor beta chain was profiled in a study of early T cells in non-severe SARS-CoV-2 infection. Findings of the study overall: Reliance on VDJdb matching favored anti-spike CD8 responses; private and CD4 specificities were missed.

TCRdb fed the 5' RACE reads into MiXCR, producing one record per CDR3 protein. The sample shows approximately 48,000 distinct CDR3 sequences, about 9.3% of them seen only once. Germline assignment: CDR1 DFQATT and CDR2 SNEGSKA (reference sequence). Trimming removed 3 bases at V and 4 bases at J, with 15 bases between. This CDR3 is 14 amino acids long. Of note for this clonotype: The antigen remains undetermined.

The sample consisted of whole blood. The clonotype comes from an adult who was a healthcare worker with PCR-confirmed SARS-CoV-2 infection or an uninfected control (not recorded which). V usage is TRBV20-1 and J usage is TRBJ1-1; D is perhaps TRBD1 (6 bases). The CDR3 loop reads CSARIPGAGTEAFF. CDR3 in DNA: TGCAGTGCTAGGATTCCGGGGGCAGGCACTGAAGCTTTCTTT.